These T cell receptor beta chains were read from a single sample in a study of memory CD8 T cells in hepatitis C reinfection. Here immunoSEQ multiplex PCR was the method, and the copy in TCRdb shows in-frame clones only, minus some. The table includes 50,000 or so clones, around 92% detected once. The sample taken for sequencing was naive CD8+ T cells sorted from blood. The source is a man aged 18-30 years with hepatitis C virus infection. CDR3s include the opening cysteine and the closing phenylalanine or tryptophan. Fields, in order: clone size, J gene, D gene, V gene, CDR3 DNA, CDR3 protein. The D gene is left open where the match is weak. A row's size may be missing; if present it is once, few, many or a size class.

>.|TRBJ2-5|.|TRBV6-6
TGTGCCAGCATCGCGATAGCGGAGAGGGTAGAGACCCAGTACTTC
CASIAIAERVETQYF
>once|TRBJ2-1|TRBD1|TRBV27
TGTGCCAGCAGTTTTCTGAGGGGGACAGCCTACAATGAGCAGTTCTTC
CASSFLRGTAYNEQFF
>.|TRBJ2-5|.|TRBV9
TGTGCCAGCAGCGTAGGAGGTGGGGCTCAAGAGACCCAGTACTTC
CASSVGGGAQETQYF
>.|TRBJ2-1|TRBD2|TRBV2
TGTGCCAGCAGTCCGGGACTAGCGGGAGGGGGCTCCTACAATGAGCAGTTCTTC
CASSPGLAGGGSYNEQFF
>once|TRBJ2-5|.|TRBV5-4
TGTGCCAGCAGCTTCAGACTGGAAGGAGAGACCCAGTACTTC
CASSFRLEGETQYF
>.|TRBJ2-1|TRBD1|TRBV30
TGTGCCTGGAGTTTCGGACAGGGATTTGAGCAGTTCTTC
CAWSFGQGFEQFF
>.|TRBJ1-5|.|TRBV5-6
TGTGCCAGCAGCTTGGCCGGGGGGGATCAGCCCCAGCATTTT
CASSLAGGDQPQHF
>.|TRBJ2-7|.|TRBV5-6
TGTGCCAGCAGCCCCTACCTAGGGGTGAAGGACGAGCAGTACTTC
CASSPYLGVKDEQYF
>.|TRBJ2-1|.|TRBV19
TGTGCCAGTAGTATTGGGGGCGCAGGCAATGAGCAGTTCTTC
CASSIGGAGNEQFF
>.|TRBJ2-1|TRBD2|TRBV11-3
TGTGCCAGCAGCCCGCAGACTAGCGGGAGTGACAATGAGCAGTTCTTC
CASSPQTSGSDNEQFF
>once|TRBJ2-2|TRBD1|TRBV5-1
TGCGCCAGCAGCCCTAGACAGGGCACCGGGGAGCTGTTTTTT
CASSPRQGTGELFF
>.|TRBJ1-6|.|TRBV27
TGTGCCAGCAGAACAGCTCTCTATAATTCACCCCTCCACTTT
CASRTALYNSPLHF
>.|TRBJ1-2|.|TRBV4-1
TGCGCCAGCAGCACATCGACAGGAAACTATGGCTACACCTTC
CASSTSTGNYGYTF
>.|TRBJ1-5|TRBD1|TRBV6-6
TGTGCCAGCAGTCAGATACAGGGGGCTCAGCCCCAGCATTTT
CASSQIQGAQPQHF
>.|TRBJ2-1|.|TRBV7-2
TGTGCCAGCACGGACGGGGGATACAATGAGCAGTTCTTC
CASTDGGYNEQFF
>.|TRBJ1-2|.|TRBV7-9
TGTGCCAGCAGCAAGACAGACTCCGCGCCTAACTATGGCTACACCTTC
CASSKTDSAPNYGYTF
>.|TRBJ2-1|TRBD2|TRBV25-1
TGTGCCAGCAGCACTAGCGGAGAGCAGTTCTTC
CASSTSGEQFF
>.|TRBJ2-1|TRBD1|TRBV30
TGTGCCTGGAGCTCACCCCCGGGACAGGGCCCGTTCTTC
CAWSSPPGQGPFF
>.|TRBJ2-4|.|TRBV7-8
TGTGCCAGCAGCCCCCAGGACAGGTGGCGGGAGGAGGCCAAAAACATTCAGTACTTC
CASSPQDRWREEAKNIQYF
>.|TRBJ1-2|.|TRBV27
TGTGCCAGCTACGGGGAGGGCACAAACTATGGCTACACCTTC
CASYGEGTNYGYTF
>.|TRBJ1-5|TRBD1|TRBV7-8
TGTGCCAGCAGCCCCCCAGGGGGGAGGCAGCCCCAGCATTTT
CASSPPGGRQPQHF
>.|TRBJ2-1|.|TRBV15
TGTGCCACCAGCAGAGGGACAGAGCCCTACAATGAGCAGTTCTTC
CATSRGTEPYNEQFF
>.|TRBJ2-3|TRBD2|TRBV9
TGTGCCAGCAACCTAGCGGGGGAGGAAGATACGCAGTATTTT
CASNLAGEEDTQYF
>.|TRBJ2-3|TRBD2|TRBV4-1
TGCGCCAGCAGCCGCAGACTAGCGGGGGGGTCAACTAGCACAGATACGCAGTATTTT
CASSRRLAGGSTSTDTQYF
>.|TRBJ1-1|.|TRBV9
TGTGCCAGCAGCGCCTCGGGTGGGGGGGCGGACACTGAAGCTTTCTTT
CASSASGGGADTEAFF
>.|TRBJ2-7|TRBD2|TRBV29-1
TGCAGCGTTGTTAGCGGGAGAGACTACGAGCAGTACTTC
CSVVSGRDYEQYF
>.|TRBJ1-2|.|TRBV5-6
TGTGCCAGCAGCTCCCGAGTATTCCACACCTTC
CASSSRVFHTF
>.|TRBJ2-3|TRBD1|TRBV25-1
TGTGCCAGCAGTGACGGGACAGTCATTAGCACAGATACGCAGTATTTT
CASSDGTVISTDTQYF
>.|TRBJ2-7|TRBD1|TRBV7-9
TGTGCCAGCAGCCAGGGACAGGGATTTTACGGCGAGCAGTACTTC
CASSQGQGFYGEQYF
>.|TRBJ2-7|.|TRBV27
TGTGCCAGCAGTTTCCAGGGGGGCTCCTACGAGCAGTACTTC
CASSFQGGSYEQYF
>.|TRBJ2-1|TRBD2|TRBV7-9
TGTGCCAGCAGCTTAGTTGCTAGCGGGGGGGCCTCTGTGCAGTTCTTC
CASSLVASGGASVQFF
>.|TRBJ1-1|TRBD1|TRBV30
TGTGCCTGGAGTGCCAATCCAGGACAGGGGGCGAACACTGAAGCTTTCTTT
CAWSANPGQGANTEAFF
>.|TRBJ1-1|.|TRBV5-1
TGCGCCAGCACCTCGGGTACTGAAGCTTTCTTT
CASTSGTEAFF
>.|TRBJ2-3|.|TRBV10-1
TGCGCCAGCGGTTATAGCGCAGATACGCAGTATTTT
CASGYSADTQYF
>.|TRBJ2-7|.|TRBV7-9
TGTGCCAGCAGCCCAGAGAGTAAGGGGTACGAGCAGTACTTC
CASSPESKGYEQYF
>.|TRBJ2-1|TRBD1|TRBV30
TGTGCCTGGAGTGCCGACAGGGGCCTCTACAATGAGCAGTTCTTC
CAWSADRGLYNEQFF
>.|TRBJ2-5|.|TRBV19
TGTGCCAGTAGTCCAGGGCTGGGGCAAGAGACCCAGTACTTC
CASSPGLGQETQYF
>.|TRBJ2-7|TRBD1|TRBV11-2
TGTGCCAGCAGACCACGGGACAGCGATGCCTACGAGCAGTACTTC
CASRPRDSDAYEQYF
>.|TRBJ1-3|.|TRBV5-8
TGTGCCAGCAGCTTACCGACCGCGGGATCTGGAAACACCATATATTTT
CASSLPTAGSGNTIYF
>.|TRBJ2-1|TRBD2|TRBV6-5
TGTGCCAGCAGTACGGGTAGCGGGAGGCCCCACCAGTTCTTC
CASSTGSGRPHQFF
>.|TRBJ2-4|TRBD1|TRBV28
TGTGCCAGCAGCCCCGACAGGGGGCTAAAAAACATTCAGTACTTC
CASSPDRGLKNIQYF